This T cell receptor (beta chain) originates from a study of Ad26.COV2.S vaccination and SARS-CoV-2 variants (dated by TCRdb to the early 2020s). For context, the study as a whole: Vaccine-arm donors were drawn from COV1001, a multicentre, randomized, double-blind, placebo-controlled phase I-IIa trial of Ad26.COV2.S in healthy adults. Ad26.COV2.S was administered intramuscularly at a dose of 5x10^10 or 1x10^11 viral particles, either as one shot or as two shots given 56 days apart. TCRbeta repertoire sequencing served as the tool for gauging how specific and how broad the SARS-CoV-2-reactive T cell receptors were following Ad26.COV2.S vaccination. The TCR-sequenced set comprised around 32 samples: some 20 Ad26.COV2.S vaccine recipients, 5 placebo recipients and 8 SARS-CoV-2 convalescent individuals. Participants in the trial were split at random into five groups of five each, receiving low-dose or high-dose Ad26.COV2.S once or twice, or else placebo on both occasions. Investigators remained blinded to trial group allocation during experiments and outcome assessment.

The germline V gene encodes CDR1 MDHEN and CDR2 SYDVKM. The CDR3 starts with the cysteine, ends with the phenylalanine, and has 13 residues. Just CDR3 DNA is preserved here, 39 bases in frame from base 1. V loses 6 bases, J loses 9 bases, and the germline ends lie 15 bases apart. TCRbeta CDR3 regions were sequenced with the immunoSEQ Assay. After extraction, genomic DNA underwent amplification by bias-controlled multiplex PCR, followed by high-throughput sequencing. In the authors' own workflow: To quantify the absolute abundance of every unique TCRbeta CDR3 region, sequences were collapsed and filtered. T cell fraction was estimated by normalizing TCRbeta template counts to usable DNA, which was measured by amplifying reference genes present in all nucleated cells. Repertoire TCRs were annotated as SARS-CoV-2-specific by exact matching of V gene, CDR3 amino acid sequence and J gene to a known reactive TCR set. MIRA supplied the reference SARS-CoV-2 TCR set, which was filtered for enrichment in COVID-19-positive ImmuneCODE repertoires so that public or cross-reactive TCRs were removed. Using the MIRA antigens, annotated TCRs were further analysed by specific ORF or by position within an ORF. Breadth was defined as annotated unique rearrangements over total unique productive rearrangements; depth was the summed frequency of those rearrangements. Two-sided Wilcoxon rank-sum tests were used to compare TCR breadth between groups. Here the immuneACCESS table is served through TCRdb, limited to in-frame sequences with V and J called. Missing clones are a known gap in these copies; in checked studies unresolved V genes cover under half, and the rest lacks a known reason. V, J and clone size reflect that table, while D and trimming were determined from the DNA. The sample table lists fewer than 500,000 clones, 80% to 95% of them with a count of one. Jointly, the top ten make up approximately 4.3% of the sample.

Notes on this clone: This clone's antigen is unknown. Base quality data are lacking; no much larger clone is found one base away.

The treatment or condition label, as the study defines it: some 20 received Ad26.COV2.S at low or high dose, single or two shots; 5 received placebo; per-sample allocation not given. Repertoires of vaccine and placebo recipients were sequenced from samples collected on day 63 after the first injection. In Cohort 1b, 25 to 30 adults aged 18-55 years were enrolled at a single site in Boston, USA, between 29 July and 7 August 2020. Ad26.COV2.S was a replication-incompetent adenovirus type 26 vector that expressed a prefusion-stabilized SARS-CoV-2 spike protein derived from the original Wuhan strain. The investigation overall reported the following: After vaccination, substantial breadth of spike-specific CD8+ and CD4+ T cell responses was reported. Spike-specific TCR breadth was higher in Ad26.COV2.S recipients than in placebo recipients (P = 0.0014). The study was not powered to compare responses between vaccine doses or regimens. Vaccine and placebo recipients had comparable non-spike TCR breadth, which fits with the vaccine containing only spike. The authors noted that the TCR breadth and depth analyses may have underestimated total T cell responses.

The chain joins TRBV28 to TRBJ2-1; the D gene cannot be named for sure. The source is a person between 18 and 65 years old who received the Ad26.COV2.S COVID-19 vaccine or a placebo. Sequences were derived from peripheral blood, sampled in a trial of Ad26.COV2.S vaccine versus placebo. In nucleotides, the sequence is TGTGCCAGCAGCAACGGAGACCGGATTGAGCAGTTCTTC. Its protein product is CASSNGDRIEQFF. With the rest looked up from the reference TRBV28 and TRBJ2-1 genes rather than sequenced, the full variable domain is DVKVTQSSRYLVKRTGEKVFLECVQDMDHENMFWYRQDPGLGLRLIYFSYDVKMKEKGDIPEGYSVSREKKERFSLILESASTNQTSMYLCASSNGDRIEQFFGPGTRLTVL.